This passage covers 8 T cell receptor beta chains from one sample sequenced in a study of blood T cells in healthy people across ages. A second PCR, run for roughly 7 to 11 cycles, used a sample-barcoded 5' primer plus a J-beta primer mix. In TCRdb, the 5' RACE reads were re-called with MiXCR into one record per CDR3 protein. The sample includes 730,000 or so distinct CDR3 sequences, about 40% of them seen just once. Sequenced material: blood. The receptors were sampled from an older woman in good health.

J is TRBJ2-3 and V is TRBV12-3 or TRBV12-4, with unresolved D. Trimming took off 1 base at V and 2 bases at J, with 7 bases between the two ends. The CDR3 is 14 amino acids. The DNA for the CDR3 is TGTGCCAGCAGTTTAGAGGGCCCCACAGATACGCAGTATTTT. Translated: CASSLEGPTDTQYF.

This rearrangement joins TRBV6-6 to TRBJ1-5; D uncertain. In germline, CDR1 is MNHNY, CDR2 SVGAGI (reference sequence). Trimming removed 2 bases at V and 1 base at J, with 6 bases between. This CDR3 has 14 residues. The CDR3 loop is CASSYGRSNQPQHF. CDR3 nucleotides: TGTGCCAGCAGTTACGGCAGGAGCAATCAGCCCCAGCATTTT.

This clonotype was seen only once. The rearrangement links TRBV4-2 to TRBJ2-3; TRBD2 is a possible D gene (6 bases). V lost 0 bases and J 2 bases, leaving 12 bases between the germline ends. The CDR3 covers 16 residues. The germline V gene encodes CDR1 LGHNA and CDR2 YNFKEQ. CDR3 sequence reads: CASSQELAEPTDTQYF. The CDR3, as DNA: TGTGCCAGCAGCCAAGAACTAGCTGAACCCACAGATACGCAGTATTTT.

V is TRBV5-5 and J is TRBJ2-3, with a possible D match to TRBD2 (6 bases). The germline gives CDR1 SGHKS, CDR2 YYEKEE (reference sequence). This CDR3 spans 16 amino acids. Between the trimmed V and J ends, which lost 1 base and 4 bases, there was a span of 16 bases. CDR3: CASSLRGTPNADTQYF. CDR3 coding DNA: TGTGCCAGCAGCTTGCGAGGGACTCCCAACGCAGATACGCAGTATTTT.

The chain carries TRBV7-2 and TRBJ1-1; D unresolved. This CDR3 is 13 amino acids long. Germline-derived CDR1 and CDR2 are SGHTA and FQGNSA. V lost 5 bases and J lost 3, with 10 bases in between. The CDR3 sequence is CASSAVSDTEAFF. For the CDR3, the DNA is TGTGCCAGCAGCGCCGTTTCAGACACTGAAGCTTTCTTT.

The chain employs TRBV4-1 and TRBJ2-5; unclear D gene. The germline CDR1 and CDR2 sequences are MGHRA and YSYEKL. Trimming removed 0 bases at V and 2 bases at J, with 16 bases between. The CDR3 sequence is 17 residues long. The CDR3 DNA sequence: TGCGCCAGCAGCCAAGATGGGTCTAGTTGGGGACAAGAGACCCAGTACTTC. Translated, it gives CASSQDGSSWGQETQYF.

The chain joins TRBV18 to TRBJ2-1, with D perhaps matching TRBD1 (6 bases). The germline CDR1 and CDR2 sequences are KGHSH and LQKENI. V lost 4 bases, J lost 6 bases, and 13 bases lay in between. The CDR3 is made up of 14 amino acids. In DNA, the CDR3 is TGTGCCAGCTCACTGAGGACAGAGATCAATGAGCAGTTCTTC. Translated: CASSLRTEINEQFF.

This clonotype came up a few times. As DNA, the CDR3 is TGCGCCAGCAGCAACCCAAGTCAAGATACGCAGTATTTT. Encoded protein: CASSNPSQDTQYF. V and J are TRBV5-1 and TRBJ2-3; D is unresolved. The V and J ends lost 4 bases and 5 bases respectively, with 11 bases between them. There are 13 residues in the CDR3. Germline V gives CDR1 SGHRS, CDR2 YFSETQ.